This T cell receptor (beta chain) came from a study of brain metastases from non-small cell lung cancer (dated by TCRdb to the late 2010s). For the wider study: In non-small-cell lung cancer patients, the researchers characterized the immune microenvironment of brain metastases and primary tumors that had been resected as matched pairs.

Germline trimming: 9 bases from V, 4 bases from J; junction bases outside gene matches: 6. The CDR3 goes from the cysteine to the phenylalanine over 14 residues. This entry keeps only the CDR3 DNA: 42 bases, framed from base 1. Via the germline V gene, CDR1 is SGHTA and CDR2 FQGNSA. A cohort of 39 patients with surgically resected non-small-cell lung cancer, for whom both primary tumor and brain metastasis specimens were available, was included. Tumor specimens were archival formalin-fixed, paraffin-embedded tissues. The method was the immunoSEQ multiplex PCR assay. T-cell receptor beta chain repertoire sequencing was carried out together with a 770-gene immune expression panel. TCRdb took this table from immuneACCESS and kept in-frame rearrangements with V and J called. Such tables lack part of the clones; where checked against another copy, unresolved V genes explain under half of the gap, and the rest is unexplained. The sample table shows about 2,600 clones, and approximately 83% are seen once. In total, the top ten clones hold 9% to 10% of the sample.

What the work shows at the level of the full study, not this receptor alone: T-cell infiltration was lower in brain metastases than in primary tumors (P < 0.001). Compared with the matched primary tumors, around 59% of brain metastases appeared to show expanded T-cell clones. Paired brain metastases and primary tumors largely shared TCR repertoires, although T-cell densities in the metastases were sparse.

On this clone itself: Its specific antigen is unknown. Within one base of it there is no much larger clone, and no base qualities were kept.

Specimen: primary lung tumor tissue. Read against the paper, the sample's cell subset or site label means: primary lung tumor paired with brain metastasis. The sequence links TRBV7-2 to TRBJ2-6; 7 bases in between match TRBD2. The clonotype was recovered from a donor at least 40 years old with non-small cell lung cancer. The CDR3 protein is CARGEGSGANVLTF. Here is the DNA: TGTGCCAGGGGGGAGGGGAGCGGGGCCAACGTCCTGACTTTC.